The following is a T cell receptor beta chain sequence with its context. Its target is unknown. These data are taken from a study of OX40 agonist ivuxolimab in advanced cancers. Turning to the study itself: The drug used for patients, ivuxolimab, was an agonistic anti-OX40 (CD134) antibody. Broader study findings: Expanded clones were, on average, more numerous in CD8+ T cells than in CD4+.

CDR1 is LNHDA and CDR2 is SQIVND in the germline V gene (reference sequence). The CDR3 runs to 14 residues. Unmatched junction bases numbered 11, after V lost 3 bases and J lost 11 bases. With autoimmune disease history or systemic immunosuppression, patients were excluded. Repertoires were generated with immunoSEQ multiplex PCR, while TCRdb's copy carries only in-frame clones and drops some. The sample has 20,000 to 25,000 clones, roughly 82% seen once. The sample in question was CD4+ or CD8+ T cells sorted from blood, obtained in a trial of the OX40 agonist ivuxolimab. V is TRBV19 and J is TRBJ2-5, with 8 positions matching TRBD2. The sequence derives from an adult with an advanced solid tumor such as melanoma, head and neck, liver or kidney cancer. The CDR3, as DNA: TGTGCCAGTAGTATCGGGGGGGGGCCCGAACAGCAGTACTTC. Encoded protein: CASSIGGGPEQQYF.